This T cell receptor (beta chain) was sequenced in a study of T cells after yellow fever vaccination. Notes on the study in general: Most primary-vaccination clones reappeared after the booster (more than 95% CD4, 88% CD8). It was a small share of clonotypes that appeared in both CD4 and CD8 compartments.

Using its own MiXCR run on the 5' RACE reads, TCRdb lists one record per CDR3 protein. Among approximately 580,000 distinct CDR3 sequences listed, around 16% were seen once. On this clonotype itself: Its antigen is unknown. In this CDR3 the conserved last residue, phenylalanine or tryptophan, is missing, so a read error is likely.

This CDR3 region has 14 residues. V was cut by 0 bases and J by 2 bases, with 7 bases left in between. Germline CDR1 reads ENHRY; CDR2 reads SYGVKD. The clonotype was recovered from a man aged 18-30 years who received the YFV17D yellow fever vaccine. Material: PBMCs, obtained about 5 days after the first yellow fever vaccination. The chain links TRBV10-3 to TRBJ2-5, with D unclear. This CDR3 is CAISESGLQETQYL. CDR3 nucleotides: TGTGCCATCAGTGAGTCGGGTTTACAAGAGACCCAGTACCTC.